Listed below are T cell receptor beta chains from one sample, sequenced in a study of technical replicates of blood from a few donors. Data came from immunoSEQ multiplex PCR; TCRdb stores just in-frame clones and leaves some out. The repertoire holds approximately 76,000 clones, with 80% to 90% as singletons. Sequencing input: PBMCs. All receptors derive from a human donor in good health. Some clones in this sample may be carry-over from other donors' samples. Each CDR3 is given without its conserved first and last residue. Each record gives: J gene, V gene, CDR3 protein.

TRBJ2-5 | TRBV7-6 | ASSTEETQY
TRBJ2-7 | TRBV2 | ASISQGGPYEQY
TRBJ2-3 | TRBV7-2 | ASSLNGRVSTDTQY
TRBJ2-5 | TRBV7-9 | ASSQRAGGETQY
TRBJ1-5 | TRBV19 | ASSMGDRAISNQPQH
TRBJ1-2 | TRBV4-1 | ASSQLGREDYT
TRBJ1-5 | TRBV19 | ASRPGGGNNQPQH
TRBJ2-5 | TRBV4-3 | ASSHSSMAGGETQY
TRBJ2-1 | TRBV7-7 | ASSRGTGRGSGRVDEQF
TRBJ2-7 | TRBV7-6 | ASSSGAEGEQY
TRBJ1-1 | TRBV28 | ASRLRNTEAF
TRBJ1-1 | TRBV7-2 | ASSTSGTGGGEAF
TRBJ1-2 | TRBV30 | AWIPGDYGYT
TRBJ2-4 | TRBV6-6 | ASTTTGVVQY
TRBJ2-3 | TRBV5-4 | ASSRTSGSSTDTQY
TRBJ2-3 | TRBV5-6 | ASSLARGKSDTQY
TRBJ1-1 | TRBV30 | AWGKGHTNTEAF
TRBJ2-7 | TRBV29-1 | SVGLAGSYEQY
TRBJ1-1 | TRBV7-9 | ASSYIVGRGTEAF
TRBJ2-1 | TRBV5-4 | ASRFAAGVYNEQF
TRBJ1-4 | TRBV10-3 | AISASSSNEKLF
TRBJ1-1 | TRBV5-1 | ASSPENYRAKMNTEAF
TRBJ2-3 | TRBV7-3 | ASSRLAGGPGDTQY
TRBJ1-3 | TRBV9 | ASSVGQGALSGNTIY
TRBJ2-5 | TRBV9 | ASSPHRTWD
TRBJ2-2 | TRBV11-2 | ASRLPASGIGGELF
TRBJ2-2 | TRBV9 | ASSHTEFYTGELF
TRBJ2-1 | TRBV27 | ASSQTETKNNEQF
TRBJ1-6 | TRBV30 | ACGHLNSPLH
TRBJ1-1 | TRBV5-1 | ASSLATGGRTEAF
TRBJ2-2 | TRBV10-3 | AIKIRGDTGELF
TRBJ2-2 | TRBV19 | ASTNPRGELF
TRBJ1-4 | TRBV9 | ASSPGETNEKLF
TRBJ2-5 | TRBV30 | AWSVSGRETQY
TRBJ2-3 | TRBV7-9 | ASSYGLAGSADTQY
TRBJ1-6 | TRBV5-4 | ASSLAGTTYNSPLH
TRBJ1-3 | TRBV14 | ASSERYRGSGNTIY
TRBJ1-1 | TRBV7-2 | ASSFSPGDGAF
TRBJ1-2 | TRBV4-3 | ASSQEGQGYYGYT
TRBJ2-3 | TRBV4-2 | ASSQDRERGGGADTQY
TRBJ1-2 | TRBV7-2 | ASSLVGTGVGYGYT